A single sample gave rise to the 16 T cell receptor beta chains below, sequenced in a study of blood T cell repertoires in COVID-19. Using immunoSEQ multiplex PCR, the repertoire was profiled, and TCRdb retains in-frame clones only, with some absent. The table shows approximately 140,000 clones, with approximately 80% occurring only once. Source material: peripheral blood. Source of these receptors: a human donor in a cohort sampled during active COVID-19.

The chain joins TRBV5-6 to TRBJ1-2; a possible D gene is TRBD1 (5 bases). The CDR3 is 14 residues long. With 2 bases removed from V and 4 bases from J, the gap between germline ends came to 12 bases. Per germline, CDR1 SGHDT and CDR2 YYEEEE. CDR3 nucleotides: TGTGCCAGCAGCTTAATTGAAGGGGCCTATGGCTACACCTTC. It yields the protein CASSLIEGAYGYTF.

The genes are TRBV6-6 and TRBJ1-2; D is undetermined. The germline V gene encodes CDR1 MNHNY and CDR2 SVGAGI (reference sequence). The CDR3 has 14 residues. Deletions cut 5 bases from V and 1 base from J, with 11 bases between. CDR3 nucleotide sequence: TGTGCCAGCAGTCCTTCAGCGTTTAACTATGGCTACACCTTC. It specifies CASSPSAFNYGYTF.

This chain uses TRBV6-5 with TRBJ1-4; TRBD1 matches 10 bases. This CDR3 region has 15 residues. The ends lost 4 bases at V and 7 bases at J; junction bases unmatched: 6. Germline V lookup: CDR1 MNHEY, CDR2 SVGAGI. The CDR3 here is CASSSDRGLVEKLFF. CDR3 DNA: TGTGCCAGCAGTTCTGACAGGGGGCTGGTTGAAAAACTGTTTTTT.

The chain's CDR3 is CASSQEDGTGGSETQYF. The CDR3 nucleotides are TGCGCCAGCAGCCAAGAAGACGGGACAGGGGGCTCGGAGACCCAGTACTTC. The chain uses TRBV4-1 and TRBJ2-5; 12 positions agree with TRBD1. CDR1 and CDR2 from the germline V gene are MGHRA and YSYEKL. The CDR3 sequence is 17 residues long. V was pared by 0 bases and J by 5 bases, with 7 bases of the junction left unmatched.

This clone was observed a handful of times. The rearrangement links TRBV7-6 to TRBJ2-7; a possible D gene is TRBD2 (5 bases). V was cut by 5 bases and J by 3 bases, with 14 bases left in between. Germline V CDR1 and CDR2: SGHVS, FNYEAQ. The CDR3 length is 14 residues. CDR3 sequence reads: CASSEAGEGYEQYF. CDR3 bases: TGTGCCAGCAGCGAAGCCGGGGAAGGCTACGAGCAGTACTTC.

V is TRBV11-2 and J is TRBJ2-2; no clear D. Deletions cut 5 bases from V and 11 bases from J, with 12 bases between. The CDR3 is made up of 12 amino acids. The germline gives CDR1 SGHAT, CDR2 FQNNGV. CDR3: CASSPLPRELFF. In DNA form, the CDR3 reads TGTGCCAGCAGCCCCCTTCCGAGAGAGCTGTTTTTT.

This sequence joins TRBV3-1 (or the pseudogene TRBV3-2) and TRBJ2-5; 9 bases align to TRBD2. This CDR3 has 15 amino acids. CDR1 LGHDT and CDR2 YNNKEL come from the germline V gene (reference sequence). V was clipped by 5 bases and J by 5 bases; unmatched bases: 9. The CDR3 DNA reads TGTGCCAGCAGCAACTTCGGCGGGGGGGCGGAGACCCAGTACTTC. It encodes CASSNFGGGAETQYF.

The CDR3 DNA is TGTGCCAGCTCACCGGACATCAATGAGCAGTTCTTC. Translation gives CASSPDINEQFF. The chain combines TRBV18 with TRBJ2-1, with D tentatively TRBD1 (5 bases). V was shortened by 3 bases and J by 6 bases, with 6 bases between the two germline ends. There are 12 residues in the CDR3. Per the germline V gene, CDR1 is KGHSH and CDR2 is LQKENI.

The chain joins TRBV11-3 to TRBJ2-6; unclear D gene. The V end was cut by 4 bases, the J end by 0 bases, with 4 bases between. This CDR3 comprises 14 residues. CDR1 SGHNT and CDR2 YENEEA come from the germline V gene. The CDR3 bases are TGTGCCAGCAGCTCTTTCTCTGGGGCCAACGTCCTGACTTTC. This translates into CASSSFSGANVLTF. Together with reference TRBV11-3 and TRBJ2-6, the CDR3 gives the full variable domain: EAGVVQSPRYKIIEKKQPVAFWCNPISGHNTLYWYLQNLGQGPELLIRYENEEAVDDSQLPKDRFSAERLKGVDSTLKIQPAELGDSAVYLCASSSFSGANVLTFGAGSRLTVL.

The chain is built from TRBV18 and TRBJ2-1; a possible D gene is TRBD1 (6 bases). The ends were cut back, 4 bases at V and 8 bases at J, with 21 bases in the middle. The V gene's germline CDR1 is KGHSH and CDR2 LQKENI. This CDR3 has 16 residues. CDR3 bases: TGTGCCAGCTCACGATCCGGACAGACCTTAGGGCATGAGCAGTTCTTC. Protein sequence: CASSRSGQTLGHEQFF.

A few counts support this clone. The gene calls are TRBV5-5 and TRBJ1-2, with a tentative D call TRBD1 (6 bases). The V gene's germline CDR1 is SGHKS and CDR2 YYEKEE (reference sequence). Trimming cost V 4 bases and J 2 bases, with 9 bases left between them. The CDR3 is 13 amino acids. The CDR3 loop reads CASSQQGNYGYTF. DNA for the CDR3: TGTGCCAGCAGCCAACAGGGCAACTATGGCTACACCTTC.

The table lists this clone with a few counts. CDR3: CASSPGQESSPLHF. In DNA, the CDR3 is TGTGCCAGCAGCCCCGGACAGGAATCTTCACCCCTCCACTTT. This rearrangement joins TRBV7-6 to TRBJ1-6; 7 bases agree with TRBD1. The J segment lost 9 bases and the V segment lost 5 bases, leaving 7 bases of the junction unmatched. This CDR3 region has 14 residues. Germline V gene lookup returns CDR1 SGHVS and CDR2 FNYEAQ.

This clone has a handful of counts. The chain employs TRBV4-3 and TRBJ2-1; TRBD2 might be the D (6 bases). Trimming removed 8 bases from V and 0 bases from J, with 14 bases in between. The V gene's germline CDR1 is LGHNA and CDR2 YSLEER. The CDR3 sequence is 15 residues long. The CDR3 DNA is TGCGCCAGCTCAGGAGGGTGGAGCTCCTACAATGAGCAGTTCTTC. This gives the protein CASSGGWSSYNEQFF.

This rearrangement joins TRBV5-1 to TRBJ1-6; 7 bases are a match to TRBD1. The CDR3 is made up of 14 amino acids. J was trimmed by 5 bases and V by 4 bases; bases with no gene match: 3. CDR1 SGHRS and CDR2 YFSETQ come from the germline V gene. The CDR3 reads CASSGGQNNSPLHF. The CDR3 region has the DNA TGCGCCAGCAGCGGGGGACAGAATAATTCACCCCTCCACTTT.

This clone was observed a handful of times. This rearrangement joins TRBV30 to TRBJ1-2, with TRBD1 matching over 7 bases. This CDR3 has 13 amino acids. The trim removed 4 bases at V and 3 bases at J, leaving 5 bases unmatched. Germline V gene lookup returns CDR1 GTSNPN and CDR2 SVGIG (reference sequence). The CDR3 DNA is TGTGCCTGGAAGGGGGACAGCCACTATGGCTACACCTTC. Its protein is CAWKGDSHYGYTF.

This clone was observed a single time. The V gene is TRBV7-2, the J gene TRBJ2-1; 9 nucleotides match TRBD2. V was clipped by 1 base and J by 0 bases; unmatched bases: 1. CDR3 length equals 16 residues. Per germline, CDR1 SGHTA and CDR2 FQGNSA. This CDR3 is CASSLGSGGSYNEQFF. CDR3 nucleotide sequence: TGTGCCAGCAGCTTAGGTAGCGGGGGCTCCTACAATGAGCAGTTCTTC.